The clone carrying this T cell receptor beta chain has ten or more counts. Time point meaning: longitudinal time-point 2. Unsorted libraries used 2 million PBMCs kept at -80 degrees C. The data were obtained in a study of neurological immune-mediated disorders. V lost 6 bases and J 8 bases, leaving 17 bases between the germline ends. The CDR3 has 13 residues. Germline CDR1 DFQATT, CDR2 SNEGSKA (reference sequence). TCRdb re-called the 5' RACE reads with MiXCR, one entry per CDR3 protein. The repertoire consists of 57,000 or so distinct CDR3 sequences, with more than 8% occurring once and the leading ten covering roughly an eighth.

The chain combines TRBV20-1 with TRBJ2-4; perhaps TRBD1 as D (5 bases). This TCR came from a man between 25 and 39 years old in good health. The sequenced sample was PBMCs. Here the CDR3 reads CSAHWSGKDIQYF. The CDR3 DNA reads TGCAGTGCGCACTGGTCAGGGAAGGACATTCAGTACTTC.